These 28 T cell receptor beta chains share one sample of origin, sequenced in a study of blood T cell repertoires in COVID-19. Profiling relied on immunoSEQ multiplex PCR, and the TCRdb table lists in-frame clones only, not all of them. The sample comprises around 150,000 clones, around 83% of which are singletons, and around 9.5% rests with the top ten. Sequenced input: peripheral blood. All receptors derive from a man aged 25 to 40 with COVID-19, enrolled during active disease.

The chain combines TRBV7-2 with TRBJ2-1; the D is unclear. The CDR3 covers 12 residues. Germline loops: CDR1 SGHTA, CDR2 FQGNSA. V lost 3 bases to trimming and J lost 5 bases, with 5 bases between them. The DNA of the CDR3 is TGTGCCAGCAGCTTCAACAACAATGAGCAGTTCTTC. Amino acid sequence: CASSFNNNEQFF.

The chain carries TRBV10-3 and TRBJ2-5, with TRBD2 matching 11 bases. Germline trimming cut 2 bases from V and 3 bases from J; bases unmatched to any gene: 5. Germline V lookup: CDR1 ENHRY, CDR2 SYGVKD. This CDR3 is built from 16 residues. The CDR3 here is CAISEEASGRKETQYF. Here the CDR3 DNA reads TGTGCCATCAGTGAGGAGGCTAGCGGGAGGAAAGAGACCCAGTACTTC.

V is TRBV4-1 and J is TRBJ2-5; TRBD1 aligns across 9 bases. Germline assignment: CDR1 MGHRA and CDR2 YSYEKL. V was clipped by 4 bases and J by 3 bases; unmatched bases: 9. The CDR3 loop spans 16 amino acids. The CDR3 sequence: CASSRWTGALEETQYF. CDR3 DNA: TGCGCCAGCAGCCGCTGGACAGGGGCGCTAGAAGAGACCCAGTACTTC.

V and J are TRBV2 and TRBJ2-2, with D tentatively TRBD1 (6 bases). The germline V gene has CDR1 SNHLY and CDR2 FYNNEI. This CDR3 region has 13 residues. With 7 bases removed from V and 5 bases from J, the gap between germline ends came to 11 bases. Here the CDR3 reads CASTIQGTGELFF. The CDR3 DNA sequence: TGTGCCAGCACCATACAGGGAACCGGGGAGCTGTTTTTT.

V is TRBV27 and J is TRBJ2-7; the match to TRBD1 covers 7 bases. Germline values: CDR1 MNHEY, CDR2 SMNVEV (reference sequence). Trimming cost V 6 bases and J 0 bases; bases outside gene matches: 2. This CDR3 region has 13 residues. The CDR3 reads CASRDRSSYEQYF. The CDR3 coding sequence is TGTGCCAGCAGGGACAGGAGCTCCTACGAGCAGTACTTC.

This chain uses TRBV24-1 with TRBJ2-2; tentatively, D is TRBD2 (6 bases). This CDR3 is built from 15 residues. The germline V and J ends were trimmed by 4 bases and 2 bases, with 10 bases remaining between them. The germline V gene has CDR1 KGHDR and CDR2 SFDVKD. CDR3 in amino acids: CATSDLGGNTGELFF. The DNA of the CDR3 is TGTGCCACCAGTGACCTGGGAGGAAACACCGGGGAGCTGTTTTTT.

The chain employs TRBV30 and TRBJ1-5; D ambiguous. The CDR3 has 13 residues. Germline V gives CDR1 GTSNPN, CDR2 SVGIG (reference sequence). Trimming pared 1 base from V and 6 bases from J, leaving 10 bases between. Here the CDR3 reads CAWSDSGGQPQHF. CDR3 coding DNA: TGTGCCTGGAGTGATTCTGGCGGTCAGCCCCAGCATTTT.

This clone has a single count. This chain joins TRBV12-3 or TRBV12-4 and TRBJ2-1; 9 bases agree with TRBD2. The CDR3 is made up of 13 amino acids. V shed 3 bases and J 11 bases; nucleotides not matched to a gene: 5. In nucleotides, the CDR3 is TGTGCCAGCAGTTTGAAGACTAGCGGCAAGCAGTTCTTC. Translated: CASSLKTSGKQFF.

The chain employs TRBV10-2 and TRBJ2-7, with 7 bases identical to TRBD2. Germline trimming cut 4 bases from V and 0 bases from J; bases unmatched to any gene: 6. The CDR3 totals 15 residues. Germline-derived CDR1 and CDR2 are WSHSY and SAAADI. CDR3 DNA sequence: TGCGCCAGCAGTGCTGGTGGGAGGGGCTCCTACGAGCAGTACTTC. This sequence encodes CASSAGGRGSYEQYF.

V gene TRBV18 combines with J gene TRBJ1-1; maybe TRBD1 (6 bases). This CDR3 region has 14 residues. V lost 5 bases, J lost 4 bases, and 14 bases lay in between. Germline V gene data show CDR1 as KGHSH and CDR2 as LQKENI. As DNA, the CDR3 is TGTGCCAGCTCAATAGACAGGAGGACCACTGAAGCTTTCTTT. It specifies CASSIDRRTTEAFF.

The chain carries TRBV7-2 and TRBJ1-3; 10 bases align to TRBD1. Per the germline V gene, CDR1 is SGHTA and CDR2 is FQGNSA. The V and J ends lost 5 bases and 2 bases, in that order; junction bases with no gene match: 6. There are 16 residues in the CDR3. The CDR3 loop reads CASSLTGTGAGNTIYF. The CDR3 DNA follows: TGTGCCAGCAGCCTGACCGGGACAGGGGCTGGAAACACCATATATTTT.

CDR3 in DNA: TGTGCCAGCAGGTCTAGGGGGGGAACCTACGAGCAGTACTTC. It yields the protein CASRSRGGTYEQYF. This chain joins TRBV2 and TRBJ2-7, with TRBD2 as a possible D gene (7 bases). Germline CDR1 and CDR2: SNHLY and FYNNEI. The CDR3 consists of 14 residues. V was clipped by 6 bases and J by 2 bases, with 14 bases between them.

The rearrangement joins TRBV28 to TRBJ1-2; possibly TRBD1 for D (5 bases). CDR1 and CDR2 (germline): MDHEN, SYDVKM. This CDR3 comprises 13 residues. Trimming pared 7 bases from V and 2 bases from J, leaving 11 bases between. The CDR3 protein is CASNGQGNYGYTF. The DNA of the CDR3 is TGTGCCAGCAATGGGCAGGGCAACTATGGCTACACCTTC.

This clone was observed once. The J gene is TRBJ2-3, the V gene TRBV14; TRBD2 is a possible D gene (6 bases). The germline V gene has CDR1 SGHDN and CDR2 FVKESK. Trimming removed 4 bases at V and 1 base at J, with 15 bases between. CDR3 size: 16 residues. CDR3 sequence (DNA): TGTGCCAGCAGCCCCGCGGGACTTCTACGCACAGATACGCAGTATTTT. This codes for CASSPAGLLRTDTQYF. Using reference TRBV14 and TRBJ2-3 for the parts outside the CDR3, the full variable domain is EAGVTQFPSHSVIEKGQTVTLRCDPISGHDNLYWYRRVMGKEIKFLLHFVKESKQDESGMPNNRFLAERTGGTYSTLKVQPAELEDSGVYFCASSPAGLLRTDTQYFGPGTRLTVL.

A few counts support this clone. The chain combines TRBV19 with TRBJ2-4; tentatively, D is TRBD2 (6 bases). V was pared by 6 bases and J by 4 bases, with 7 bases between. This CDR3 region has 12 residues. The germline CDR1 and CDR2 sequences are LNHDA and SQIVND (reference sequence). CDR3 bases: TGTGCCAGTAGGGGGACTAAAAACATTCAGTACTTC. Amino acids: CASRGTKNIQYF.

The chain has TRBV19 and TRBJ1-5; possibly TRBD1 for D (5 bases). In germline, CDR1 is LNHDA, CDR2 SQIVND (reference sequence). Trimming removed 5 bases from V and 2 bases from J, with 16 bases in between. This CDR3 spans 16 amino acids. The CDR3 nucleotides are TGTGCCAGTAGTGATGGGGCGACCCGGGGCAATCAGCCCCAGCATTTT. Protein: CASSDGATRGNQPQHF.

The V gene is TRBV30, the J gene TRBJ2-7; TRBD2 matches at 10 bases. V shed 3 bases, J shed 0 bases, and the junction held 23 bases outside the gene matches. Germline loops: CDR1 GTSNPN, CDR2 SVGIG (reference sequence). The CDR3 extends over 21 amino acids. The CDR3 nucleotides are TGTGCCTGGAGCGGATACTCCCGGGACCGTCTAGCGGGAGCGAGCTCCTACGAGCAGTACTTC. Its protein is CAWSGYSRDRLAGASSYEQYF.

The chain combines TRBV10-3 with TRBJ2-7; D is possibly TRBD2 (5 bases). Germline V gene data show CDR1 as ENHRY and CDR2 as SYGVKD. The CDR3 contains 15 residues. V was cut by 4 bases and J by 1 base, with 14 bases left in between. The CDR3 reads CAISGGLAASYEQYF. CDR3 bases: TGTGCCATCAGTGGAGGGCTAGCAGCGTCCTACGAGCAGTACTTC.

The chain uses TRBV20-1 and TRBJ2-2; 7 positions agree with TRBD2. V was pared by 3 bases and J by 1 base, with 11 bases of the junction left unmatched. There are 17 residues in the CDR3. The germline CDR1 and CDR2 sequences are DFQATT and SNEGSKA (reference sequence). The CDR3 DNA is TGCAGTGCTAGTCCGGGCGTGTCTAGCGGGAACACCGGGGAGCTGTTTTTT. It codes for CSASPGVSSGNTGELFF.

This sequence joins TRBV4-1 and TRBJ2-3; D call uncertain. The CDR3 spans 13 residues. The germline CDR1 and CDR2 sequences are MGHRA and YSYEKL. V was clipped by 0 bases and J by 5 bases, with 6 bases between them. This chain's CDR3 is CASSQEFRDTQYF. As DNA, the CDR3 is TGCGCCAGCAGCCAAGAATTCCGAGATACGCAGTATTTT.

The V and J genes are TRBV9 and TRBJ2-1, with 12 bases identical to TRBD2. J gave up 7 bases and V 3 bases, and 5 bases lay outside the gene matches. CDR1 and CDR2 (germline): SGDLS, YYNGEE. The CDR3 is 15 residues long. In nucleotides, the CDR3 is TGTGCCAGCAGCGCACTAGCGGGAGGAATGAATGAGCAGTTCTTC. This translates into CASSALAGGMNEQFF. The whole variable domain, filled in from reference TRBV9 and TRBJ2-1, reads DSGVTQTPKHLITATGQRVTLRCSPRSGDLSVYWYQQSLDQGLQFLIQYYNGEERAKGNILERFSAQQFPDLHSELNLSSLELGDSALYFCASSALAGGMNEQFFGPGTRLTVL.

CDR3: CASSPSSGRAYEQYF. CDR3 sequence (DNA): TGTGCCAGCAGCCCCTCTAGCGGGAGGGCCTACGAGCAGTACTTC. The gene calls are TRBV5-6 and TRBJ2-7; 12 bases agree with TRBD2. The ends lost 4 bases at V and 2 bases at J; junction bases unmatched: 4. Germline CDR1 is SGHDT and CDR2 is YYEEEE. The length of the CDR3 is 15 residues.

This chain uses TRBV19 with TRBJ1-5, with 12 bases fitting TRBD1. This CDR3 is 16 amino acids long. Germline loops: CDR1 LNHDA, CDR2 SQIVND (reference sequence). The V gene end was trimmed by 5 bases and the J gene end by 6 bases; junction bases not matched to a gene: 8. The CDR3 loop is CASSSPGTGGGQPQHF. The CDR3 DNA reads TGTGCCAGTAGTTCCCCCGGGACAGGGGGCGGTCAGCCCCAGCATTTT. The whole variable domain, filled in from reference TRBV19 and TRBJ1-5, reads DGGITQSPKYLFRKEGQNVTLSCEQNLNHDAMYWYRQDPGQGLRLIYYSQIVNDFQKGDIAEGYSVSREKKESFPLTVTSAQKNPTAFYLCASSSPGTGGGQPQHFGDGTRLSIL.

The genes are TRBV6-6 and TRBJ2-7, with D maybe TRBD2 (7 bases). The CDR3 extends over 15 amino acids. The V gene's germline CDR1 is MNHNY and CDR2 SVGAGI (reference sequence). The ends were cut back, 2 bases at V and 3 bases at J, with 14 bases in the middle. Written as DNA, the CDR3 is TGTGCCAGCAGTTACCCTCCAGCGGGACACTACGAGCAGTACTTC. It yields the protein CASSYPPAGHYEQYF.

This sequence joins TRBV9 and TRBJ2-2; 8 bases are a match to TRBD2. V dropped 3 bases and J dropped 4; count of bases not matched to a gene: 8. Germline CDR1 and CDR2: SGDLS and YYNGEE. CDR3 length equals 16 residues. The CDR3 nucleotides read TGTGCCAGCAGCGACCTCAGACTAGCGAGCACCGGGGAGCTGTTTTTT. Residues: CASSDLRLASTGELFF.

As DNA, the CDR3 is TGTGCCAGCAGTTTATTCGTTGAACAGAAAGAGACCCAGTACTTC. Translating gives CASSLFVEQKETQYF. The chain recombines TRBV27 with TRBJ2-5; D not certain. Trimming removed 1 base at V and 3 bases at J, with 12 bases between. Germline CDR1 MNHEY, CDR2 SMNVEV (reference sequence). There are 15 residues in the CDR3.

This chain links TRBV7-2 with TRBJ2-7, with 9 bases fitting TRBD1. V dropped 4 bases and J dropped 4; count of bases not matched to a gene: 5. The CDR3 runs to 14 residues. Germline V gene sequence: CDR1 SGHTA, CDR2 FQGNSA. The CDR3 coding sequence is TGTGCCAGCAGCTGGGGACAGGGAGCGTACGAGCAGTACTTC. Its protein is CASSWGQGAYEQYF.

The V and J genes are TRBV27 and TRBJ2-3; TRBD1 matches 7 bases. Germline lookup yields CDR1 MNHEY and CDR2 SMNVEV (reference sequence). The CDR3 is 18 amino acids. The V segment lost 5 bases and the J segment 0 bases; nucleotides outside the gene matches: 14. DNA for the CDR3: TGTGCCAGCAGTCGACAGGGCGATGTGGTACCTAGCACAGATACGCAGTATTTT. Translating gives CASSRQGDVVPSTDTQYF.